Listed here are 21 T cell receptor beta chains from one sample, sequenced in a study of blood T cell repertoires in COVID-19. Some clones are missing from TCRdb's copy, which holds only in-frame ones; the method was immunoSEQ multiplex PCR. The sample gives 250,000 to 300,000 clones, about four fifths of which show up once; around 5% is in the top ten. The material sequenced was PBMCs or T cells enriched from blood (not recorded which). These receptors originate from a man between 35 and 55 years old who had been exposed to COVID-19.

The V call is TRBV18, the J call TRBJ2-7; maybe TRBD1 (6 bases). V lost 3 bases and J lost 2, with 11 bases in between. Germline V gene lookup returns CDR1 KGHSH and CDR2 LQKENI. This CDR3 is built from 14 residues. The CDR3 spells CASSPGQSAYEQYF. Here the CDR3 DNA reads TGTGCCAGCTCACCCGGACAGTCCGCCTACGAGCAGTACTTC.

The V and J genes are TRBV19 and TRBJ2-1, with TRBD2 matching 10 bases. The CDR3 runs 15 residues. Trimming removed 9 bases from V and 3 bases from J; junction bases left unmatched: 8. CDR1 and CDR2 (germline): LNHDA, SQIVND (reference sequence). This chain's CDR3 is CASTTGTSDYNEQFF. In DNA form, the CDR3 reads TGTGCCAGCACAACCGGGACTAGCGACTACAATGAGCAGTTCTTC.

This sequence joins TRBV3-1 (or the pseudogene TRBV3-2) and TRBJ1-1; a possible D gene is TRBD1 (5 bases). The CDR3 has 15 residues. Per the germline V gene, CDR1 is LGHDT and CDR2 is YNNKEL (reference sequence). The V gene lost 0 bases and the J gene lost 0 bases, with 8 bases spanning the gap. The CDR3: CASSQETDLNTEAFF. The CDR3 DNA follows: TGTGCCAGCAGCCAAGAGACAGACCTGAACACTGAAGCTTTCTTT.

The chain joins TRBV11-1 to TRBJ2-7; TRBD2 aligns across 10 bases. In germline, CDR1 is SGHAT, CDR2 FQDESV (reference sequence). The CDR3 consists of 15 residues. J was trimmed by 5 bases and V by 3 bases; bases with no gene match: 7. This CDR3 reads CASSFLGLAPNEQYF. CDR3 nucleotide sequence: TGTGCCAGCAGCTTCCTGGGACTAGCGCCCAACGAGCAGTACTTC.

This clone appeared once. The chain uses TRBV4-2 and TRBJ2-7; 10 positions match TRBD2. Per the germline V gene, CDR1 is LGHNA and CDR2 is YNFKEQ. The CDR3 spans 18 residues. V gave up 0 bases and J gave up 7 bases; unmatched junction bases: 15. The CDR3 spells CASSQEAPSGSTIREQYF. CDR3 nucleotides: TGTGCCAGCAGCCAAGAAGCCCCTAGCGGGAGTACTATACGTGAGCAGTACTTC.

The chain carries TRBV19 and TRBJ2-2, with D possibly matching TRBD1 (6 bases). V lost 3 bases and J 4 bases, leaving 12 bases between the germline ends. This CDR3 spans 15 amino acids. CDR1 is LNHDA and CDR2 is SQIVND in the germline V gene (reference sequence). The CDR3 spells CASSIHRAGTGELFF. In nucleotides, the CDR3 is TGTGCCAGTAGTATTCACAGGGCCGGCACCGGGGAGCTGTTTTTT.

V usage is TRBV6-5 and J usage is TRBJ2-7; 8 bases align to TRBD1. Germline lookup yields CDR1 MNHEY and CDR2 SVGAGI. There are 14 residues in the CDR3. With V trimmed by 4 bases and J by 4 bases, 6 bases remained unmatched. CDR3 in amino acids: CASSLYRGEYEQYF. DNA for the CDR3: TGTGCCAGCAGTTTATACAGGGGGGAATACGAGCAGTACTTC.

The gene calls are TRBV19 and TRBJ1-4; D call uncertain. CDR3 size: 12 residues. Trimming shortened V by 10 bases and J by 7 bases, and 13 bases separated the two germline ends. From germline, CDR1 is LNHDA and CDR2 SQIVND (reference sequence). The CDR3 DNA follows: TGTGCCACTAGGAGAGGGTTTGAAAAACTGTTTTTT. This codes for CATRRGFEKLFF.

The V call is TRBV18, the J call TRBJ1-1; the D gene is possibly TRBD1 (6 bases). The germline gives CDR1 KGHSH, CDR2 LQKENI. Trimming cost V 6 bases and J 0 bases, with 11 bases left between them. The CDR3 length is 14 residues. The CDR3 coding sequence is TGTGCCAGCTCCCTGGACAGAGTGAACACTGAAGCTTTCTTT. Translation: CASSLDRVNTEAFF.

This clone was recorded a few times. The gene calls are TRBV5-1 and TRBJ1-1; D ambiguous. V was clipped by 5 bases and J by 3 bases, with 8 bases between them. Germline CDR1 SGHRS, CDR2 YFSETQ. CDR3 length: 12 amino acids. The CDR3 region is CASRVRDTEAFF. The DNA for the CDR3 is TGCGCCAGCAGGGTTAGAGACACTGAAGCTTTCTTT.

This chain joins TRBV5-1 and TRBJ2-7; D gene unclear. V was cut by 1 base and J by 3 bases, with 14 bases left in between. The germline gives CDR1 SGHRS, CDR2 YFSETQ. This CDR3 spans 15 amino acids. The CDR3 is CASSLQAQIIYEQYF. The CDR3 region has the DNA TGCGCCAGCAGCTTGCAGGCGCAGATAATCTACGAGCAGTACTTC.

The gene calls are TRBV27 and TRBJ2-5; TRBD2 agrees at 10 bases. The CDR3 contains 14 residues. V lost 6 bases, J lost 3 bases, and 4 bases stayed unmatched. Per germline, CDR1 MNHEY and CDR2 SMNVEV (reference sequence). The CDR3 DNA is TGTGCCAGCAGACTAGCGGGGAGAAAAGAGACCCAGTACTTC. Translating it yields CASRLAGRKETQYF.

The chain combines TRBV5-4 with TRBJ1-5, with D perhaps matching TRBD1 (5 bases). The germline V and J ends were trimmed by 4 bases and 2 bases, with 13 bases remaining between them. The germline CDR1 and CDR2 sequences are SGHNT and YYREEE (reference sequence). The CDR3 extends over 15 amino acids. CDR3 DNA sequence: TGTGCCAGCAGCCCTGACGGGGGGGGCAATCAGCCCCAGCATTTT. Protein: CASSPDGGGNQPQHF.

The sample holds one count of this clone. This chain uses TRBV19 with TRBJ1-1, with TRBD1 as a possible D gene (5 bases). V lost 5 bases and J lost 1, with 8 bases in between. The CDR3 spans 13 residues. Germline V gives CDR1 LNHDA, CDR2 SQIVND (reference sequence). CDR3 sequence: CASSWGGNTEAFF. CDR3 nucleotide sequence: TGTGCCAGTAGTTGGGGGGGGAACACTGAAGCTTTCTTT.

The table lists this clone with a count of one. The chain uses TRBV7-2 and TRBJ2-1; TRBD2 is a possible D gene (5 bases). Looked up from germline, CDR1 is SGHTA and CDR2 is FQGNSA. Trimming took 5 bases from V and 9 from J, leaving 17 bases between them. This CDR3 has 14 amino acids. As DNA, the CDR3 is TGTGCCAGCAGCCCCCTCTCGAGCGGCAGTGAGCAGTTCTTC. Translating it yields CASSPLSSGSEQFF.

The chain employs TRBV5-6 and TRBJ2-3, with 11 bases aligning to TRBD1. J gave up 2 bases and V 4 bases, and 3 bases lay outside the gene matches. There are 15 residues in the CDR3. Per the germline V gene, CDR1 is SGHDT and CDR2 is YYEEEE. Here the CDR3 DNA reads TGTGCCAGCAGCCGGACAGGGGGCCCCACAGATACGCAGTATTTT. Translation: CASSRTGGPTDTQYF.

The J gene is TRBJ1-4, the V gene TRBV25-1; D is undetermined. This CDR3 contains 15 residues. V was clipped by 4 bases and J by 5 bases, with 14 bases between them. Per germline, CDR1 MGHDK and CDR2 SYGVNS. Here the CDR3 DNA reads TGTGCCAGCAGTGGGGAAGGGAGGTTAAATGAAAAACTGTTTTTT. Amino acid sequence: CASSGEGRLNEKLFF.

J is TRBJ1-1 and V is TRBV10-1; TRBD1 matches 7 bases. The CDR3 covers 13 residues. Trimming at V came to 8 bases and at J to 10 bases, leaving 13 bases not matched to a gene. Germline CDR1 is WNHNN and CDR2 is SYGVQD (reference sequence). CDR3 protein: CASESGTAVRAFF. CDR3 DNA: TGCGCCAGCGAATCCGGGACAGCCGTAAGAGCTTTCTTT.

The rearrangement joins TRBV10-1 to TRBJ1-1, with 7 bases matching TRBD1. Germline V gene sequence: CDR1 WNHNN, CDR2 SYGVQD (reference sequence). J was trimmed by 0 bases and V by 9 bases; bases with no gene match: 10. CDR3 length: 15 residues. DNA of the CDR3: TGCGCCAGACCCTCCAACAGGGGACTGAACACTGAAGCTTTCTTT. It translates to CARPSNRGLNTEAFF.

The J gene is TRBJ1-2, the V gene TRBV6-1, with D uncertain. CDR1 is MNHNS and CDR2 is SASEGT in the germline V gene. Trimming took off 0 bases at V and 4 bases at J, with 3 bases between the two ends. CDR3 size: 12 residues. CDR3 residues: CASSEASYGYTF. CDR3 bases: TGTGCCAGCAGTGAAGCCAGCTATGGCTACACCTTC.

V is TRBV28 and J is TRBJ2-7; TRBD2 is a possible D gene (7 bases). Looked up from germline, CDR1 is MDHEN and CDR2 is SYDVKM. V lost 6 bases and J 6 bases, leaving 15 bases between the germline ends. The CDR3 consists of 13 residues. CDR3 DNA sequence: TGTGCCAGCAGCGTAGGGGGGGGAGCCGAGCAGTACTTC. Amino acid sequence: CASSVGGGAEQYF.